This TCR beta chain comes out of a study of a mutant IDH1 vaccine in newly diagnosed glioma. The repertoire was sequenced with immunoSEQ multiplex PCR; TCRdb's copy has only in-frame clones and lacks some. The repertoire includes approximately 61,000 clones, 81% of them detected once, and 5.4% sits in the top ten. The germline gives CDR1 GTSNPN, CDR2 SVGIG (reference sequence). V was clipped by 4 bases and J by 3 bases, with 10 bases between them. The CDR3 has 12 residues. Time point given: week 35, safety follow-up. Each dose of the vaccine consisted of 300 ug of mutant IDH1 20-mer peptide, with topical imiquimod. Notes on this clone: Its antigen remains unknown.

The source material was PBMCs, sampled from a glioma patient whose treatment included an IDH1 peptide vaccine. The receptor was derived from a man in his forties with glioma. The chain recombines TRBV30 with TRBJ2-7; D possibly corresponds to TRBD1 (6 bases). CDR3 sequence reads: CAWNDRNYEQYF. In nucleotides, the CDR3 is TGTGCCTGGAACGACAGGAACTACGAGCAGTACTTC.